One sample yielded the 20 T cell receptor beta chains listed below, sequenced in a study of human T cells and chemical hapten exposure. TCRdb analysed the RACE reads with MiXCR anew, one entry per CDR3 protein. Here the sample spans around 260,000 distinct CDR3 sequences, around 9.3% being singletons. The sample's time point: pre-sensitization, week 0. Treatment in this sample: therapeutic diphenylcyclopropenone sensitization with weekly scalp DPC. This specimen was whole blood, taken in connection with sensitization to the hapten diphenylcyclopropenone (DPC). These receptors came from a woman aged 40 to 50 with alopecia areata. Some clones in this sample may be carry-over from other donors' samples.

V is TRBV28 and J is TRBJ2-3, with D uncertain. V dropped 10 bases and J dropped 0 bases, with 8 bases sitting between them. Germline CDR1 and CDR2: MDHEN and SYDVKM. This CDR3 is 12 amino acids long. The DNA for the CDR3 is TGTGCCACTCGATTCAGCACAGATACGCAGTATTTT. Translating gives CATRFSTDTQYF. Supplemented by reference TRBV28 and TRBJ2-3, the full variable domain reads DVKVTQSSRYLVKRTGEKVFLECVQDMDHENMFWYRQDPGLGLRLIYFSYDVKMKEKGDIPEGYSVSREKKERFSLILESASTNQTSMYLCATRFSTDTQYFGPGTRLTVL.

This clonotype has more than one count but fewer than ten. This chain links TRBV28 with TRBJ2-7; TRBD1 agrees at 9 bases. Germline V gives CDR1 MDHEN, CDR2 SYDVKM. This CDR3 contains 15 residues. With V trimmed by 2 bases and J by 2 bases, 4 bases remained unmatched. The CDR3 is CASSLGTGIPYEQYF. As DNA, the CDR3 is TGTGCCAGCAGTTTAGGGACAGGGATTCCCTACGAGCAGTACTTC.

This clonotype was picked up many times. The chain is built from TRBV12-3 or TRBV12-4 and TRBJ1-1; D is unresolved. The CDR3 is 13 residues long. The V end was cut by 3 bases, the J end by 2 bases, with 7 bases between. This CDR3 is CASSFSPNTEAFF. CDR3 in DNA: TGTGCCAGCAGTTTCTCACCAAACACTGAAGCTTTCTTT.

This clonotype was observed a few times. This rearrangement joins TRBV27 to TRBJ2-2; 8 nucleotides match TRBD1. This CDR3 spans 15 amino acids. The ends lost 2 bases at V and 7 bases at J; junction bases unmatched: 6. CDR1 is MNHEY, CDR2 SMNVEV, per germline (reference sequence). CDR3: CASSLVQGAVGELFF. The CDR3 nucleotides are TGTGCCAGCAGTTTAGTGCAGGGGGCCGTCGGGGAGCTGTTTTTT.

The J gene is TRBJ1-4, the V gene TRBV7-9; D ambiguous. V shed 5 bases and J shed 3 bases, with 10 bases lying between them. Germline-derived CDR1 and CDR2 are SEHNR and FQNEAQ (reference sequence). The CDR3 is 14 residues long. The CDR3 spells CASSERTANEKLFF. The DNA of the CDR3 is TGTGCCAGCAGCGAAAGGACGGCTAATGAAAAACTGTTTTTT. The full variable domain, with the rest looked up from reference TRBV7-9 and TRBJ1-4, is DTGVSQNPRHKITKRGQNVTFRCDPISEHNRLYWYRQTLGQGPEFLTYFQNEAQLEKSRLLSDRFSAERPKGSFSTLEIQRTEQGDSAMYLCASSERTANEKLFFGSGTQLSVL.

This clonotype was seen at least ten times. The chain recombines TRBV2 with TRBJ1-1; no reliable D call. CDR3 length equals 13 residues. Per the germline V gene, CDR1 is SNHLY and CDR2 is FYNNEI. V lost 5 bases and J 0 bases, leaving 7 bases between the germline ends. The CDR3 DNA reads as TGTGCCAGCAGTACGACCATGAACACTGAAGCTTTCTTT. This encodes CASSTTMNTEAFF.

This clonotype was seen repeatedly, ten times or more. V and J are TRBV5-4 and TRBJ2-7; 7 positions match TRBD2. From germline, CDR1 is SGHNT and CDR2 YYREEE (reference sequence). CDR3 length: 15 amino acids. The V gene end was trimmed by 1 base and the J gene end by 0 bases; junction bases not matched to a gene: 4. This chain's CDR3 is CASSLSGASSYEQYF. Here the CDR3 DNA reads TGTGCCAGCAGCTTGAGCGGGGCGTCCTCCTACGAGCAGTACTTC.

In this sample, this clonotype turned up many times. The V and J genes are TRBV28 and TRBJ1-4, with TRBD1 matching over 9 bases. V lost 1 base, J lost 5 bases, and 2 bases stayed unmatched. Germline-derived CDR1 and CDR2 are MDHEN and SYDVKM. The CDR3 spans 15 residues. DNA of the CDR3: TGTGCCAGCAGTTTATCGGGGACAGGGAATGAAAAACTGTTTTTT. It yields the protein CASSLSGTGNEKLFF.

The gene calls are TRBV12-3 or TRBV12-4 and TRBJ2-3; possible D gene TRBD2, 5 bases. The CDR3 extends over 14 amino acids. Trimming pared 6 bases from V and 3 bases from J, leaving 13 bases between. The CDR3 DNA reads TGTGCCAGCAGACCCTCACTAGGGACAGATACGCAGTATTTT. As protein: CASRPSLGTDTQYF.

This clonotype appeared many times. The chain has TRBV7-2 and TRBJ2-2, with TRBD2 matching over 11 bases. Germline lookup yields CDR1 SGHTA and CDR2 FQGNSA. Germline trimming cut 0 bases from V and 7 bases from J; bases unmatched to any gene: 1. CDR3 size: 15 residues. In DNA, the CDR3 is TGTGCCAGCAGCTTAGCGGGGACTAGCGGCGGGGAGCTGTTTTTT. Translated: CASSLAGTSGGELFF.

This clonotype showed up just a few times. This chain joins TRBV29-1 and TRBJ1-2; no reliable D call. Germline-derived CDR1 and CDR2 are SQVTM and ANQGSEA. This CDR3 contains 11 residues. The V gene lost 3 bases and the J gene lost 4 bases, with 6 bases spanning the gap. The CDR3 sequence: CSVDFGYGYTF. In nucleotides, the CDR3 is TGCAGCGTTGATTTTGGCTATGGCTACACCTTC.

This clonotype was seen a few times. The chain recombines TRBV11-2 with TRBJ2-5, with D possibly being TRBD2 (5 bases). Deletions cut 5 bases from V and 4 bases from J, with 14 bases between. Looked up from germline, CDR1 is SGHAT and CDR2 is FQNNGV. This CDR3 comprises 14 residues. CDR3 loop: CASSLTRRAETQYF. As DNA, the CDR3 is TGTGCCAGCAGCCTAACTAGGCGGGCAGAGACCCAGTACTTC.

This clonotype was found a few times. The chain joins TRBV11-2 to TRBJ2-1; 8 nucleotides agree with TRBD2. The germline V gene encodes CDR1 SGHAT and CDR2 FQNNGV. The CDR3 contains 14 residues. V was clipped by 3 bases and J by 9 bases; unmatched bases: 7. The CDR3 region is CASSLASGYGEQFF. The CDR3 bases are TGTGCCAGCAGCTTGGCTAGCGGGTACGGTGAGCAGTTCTTC.

V usage is TRBV29-1 and J usage is TRBJ2-6, with 10 bases lining up with TRBD2. This CDR3 has 16 residues. Per the germline V gene, CDR1 is SQVTM and CDR2 is ANQGSEA. Trimming cost V 6 bases and J 0 bases; bases outside gene matches: 5. In DNA, the CDR3 is TGCAGCGTCCCTAGCGGGGGTTTCTCTGGGGCCAACGTCCTGACTTTC. It yields the protein CSVPSGGFSGANVLTF.

This sequence joins TRBV13 and TRBJ2-3; D unclear. Between the trimmed V and J ends, which lost 3 bases and 7 bases, there was a span of 8 bases. The CDR3 has 12 residues. Germline-derived CDR1 and CDR2 are PRHDT and FYEKMQ (reference sequence). As DNA, the CDR3 is TGTGCCAGCAGCTTCCAATCCTATACGCAGTATTTT. Translation gives CASSFQSYTQYF.

This clonotype showed up just a few times. The CDR3: CASSPLRGPGNIQYF. DNA of the CDR3: TGTGCCAGCAGCCCCTTACGGGGGCCCGGAAACATTCAGTACTTC. The chain has TRBV4-2 and TRBJ2-4; D tentatively reads TRBD1 or TRBD2 (6 bases each). The germline V gene encodes CDR1 LGHNA and CDR2 YNFKEQ. Deletions cut 4 bases from V and 6 bases from J, with 16 bases between. This CDR3 has 15 amino acids.

The V call is TRBV29-1, the J call TRBJ1-4; no firm D call. This CDR3 is built from 12 residues. Germline CDR1 SQVTM, CDR2 ANQGSEA. Trimming stripped 2 bases from V and 11 bases from J, with 12 bases between. The CDR3 here is CSVELSSGKLFF. The CDR3 bases are TGCAGCGTTGAATTGAGTAGTGGGAAACTGTTTTTT.

The chain is built from TRBV5-1 and TRBJ1-1; D is unclear. CDR3 size: 13 residues. The germline CDR1 and CDR2 sequences are SGHRS and YFSETQ. Trimming left V 4 bases short and J 0 bases short, with 7 bases between. For the CDR3, the DNA is TGCGCCAGCAGCCGGTCGATGAACACTGAAGCTTTCTTT. Its protein is CASSRSMNTEAFF.

A few counts support this clonotype. The CDR3 bases are TGCAGCGTTATCGGGACAGGGGGCGCGGAGACCCAGTACTTC. Translation gives CSVIGTGGAETQYF. The V and J genes are TRBV29-1 and TRBJ2-5, with TRBD1 identical over 12 bases. The trim removed 5 bases at V and 5 bases at J, leaving 6 bases unmatched. Per germline, CDR1 SQVTM and CDR2 ANQGSEA. The CDR3 runs 14 residues.

The chain combines TRBV6-6 with TRBJ2-1, with TRBD2 as a possible D gene (6 bases). This CDR3 spans 11 amino acids. Germline values: CDR1 MNHNY, CDR2 SVGAGI (reference sequence). Trimming left V 8 bases short and J 13 bases short, with 15 bases between. CDR3 in amino acids: CASAGGYFQFF. The CDR3 DNA reads as TGTGCCAGCGCCGGGGGATACTTTCAGTTCTTC.